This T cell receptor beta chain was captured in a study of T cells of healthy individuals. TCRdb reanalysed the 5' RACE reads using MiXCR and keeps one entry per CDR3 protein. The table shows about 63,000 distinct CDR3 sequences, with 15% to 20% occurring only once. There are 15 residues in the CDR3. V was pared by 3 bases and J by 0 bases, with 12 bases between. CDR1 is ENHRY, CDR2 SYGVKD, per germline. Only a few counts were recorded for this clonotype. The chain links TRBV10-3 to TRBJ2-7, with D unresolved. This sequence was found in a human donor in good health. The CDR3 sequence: CAISDGQESSYEQYF. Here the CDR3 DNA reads TGTGCCATCAGTGATGGGCAGGAAAGCTCCTACGAGCAGTACTTC.